This TCR beta chain was observed in a study of T cell repertoires in cytomegalovirus infection. Across the study: Indications came from public TCR beta signatures; they pointed to CMV infection and to a matching HLA type.

MiXCR, applied by TCRdb to the reads, yields one record per CDR3 protein. The data show about 180,000 distinct CDR3 sequences, with about 18% seen just once and around 27% held by the top ten. CDR1 and CDR2 from the germline V gene are SQVTM and ANQGSEA. Trimming removed 0 bases from V and 5 bases from J, with 9 bases in between. The CDR3 has 13 amino acids. Study results and caveats: Of the TCR beta families, the public ones yielded a cumulative frequency that identified carriers of CMV plus the relevant HLA. Clonotypes of TCR beta that were HLA-C-restricted and CMV-specific dominated the ex vivo response.

Comments on this clonotype: The target antigen is unknown.

Sequenced: CD8+ T cells from PBMCs. This sequence originates from a human donor in good health (CMV status not recorded). Some clones in this sample may be carry-over from other donors' samples. The J gene is TRBJ2-3, the V gene TRBV29-1, with D hard to call. The CDR3 region has the DNA TGCAGCGTTGAAGATCTAGGGATAGATACGCAGTATTTT. As protein: CSVEDLGIDTQYF.